This TCR beta chain was found in a study of tumor-infiltrating lymphocytes in primary liver carcinoma. Study details: Each of the growths was stage T1-T3 N0M0, extending roughly 4.2 to 10 cm across. General observations from the study: The difference in top-250-clone fraction between tumors and blood was significant, favoring tumors (p = 0.039).

Total RNA (roughly 530 ng) served as template for TCR beta cDNA synthesis primed by a constant-region primer. What produced the TCR beta libraries was three nested multiplex PCR rounds using slightly modified ARM-PCR. In the first two PCR rounds, TRBV1-TRBV30 forward primers were paired with a C-beta reverse primer, and each round lasted roughly 10 cycles. TCRdb passed the multiplex PCR reads through MiXCR, listing each CDR3 protein once. Among approximately 340,000 distinct CDR3 sequences listed, 65% were seen once. About this clonotype: The antigen remains unidentified.

Unsorted whole blood yielded the blood RNA, and germline DNA was also extracted. Preoperatively, peripheral blood was drawn, around 4 milliliters in total. Looked up from germline, CDR1 is SEHNR and CDR2 is FQNEAQ (reference sequence). This CDR3 region has 15 residues. With 6 bases clipped from V and 4 bases from J, the junction kept 10 bases outside the gene matches. Sequences were obtained from peripheral blood. This TCR was recovered from a man in his forties with primary liver carcinoma and hepatitis B virus infection. This chain joins TRBV7-9 and TRBJ1-2; TRBD1 aligns across 8 bases. The CDR3 sequence is CASSSSGRGLYGYTF. In DNA form, the CDR3 reads TGTGCCAGCAGTTCCTCGGGCAGGGGGCTCTATGGCTACACCTTC.